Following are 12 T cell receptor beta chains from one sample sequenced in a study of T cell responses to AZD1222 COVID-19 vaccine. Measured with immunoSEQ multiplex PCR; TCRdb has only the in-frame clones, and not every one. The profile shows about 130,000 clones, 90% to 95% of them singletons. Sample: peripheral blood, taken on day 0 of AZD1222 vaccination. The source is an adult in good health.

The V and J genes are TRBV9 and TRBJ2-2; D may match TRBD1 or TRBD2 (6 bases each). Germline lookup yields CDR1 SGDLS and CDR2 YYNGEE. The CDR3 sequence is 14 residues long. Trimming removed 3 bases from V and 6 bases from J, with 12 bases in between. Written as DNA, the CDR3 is TGTGCCAGCAGCGCCTCCGGGGGCCCCGGGGAGCTGTTTTTT. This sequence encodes CASSASGGPGELFF.

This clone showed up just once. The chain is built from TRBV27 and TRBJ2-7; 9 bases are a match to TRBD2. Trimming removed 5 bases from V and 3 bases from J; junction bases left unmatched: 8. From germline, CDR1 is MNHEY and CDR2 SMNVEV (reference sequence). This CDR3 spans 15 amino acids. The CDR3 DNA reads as TGTGCCAGCAGTCCCCCGGGCGGGGGGGTCTACGAGCAGTACTTC. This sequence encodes CASSPPGGGVYEQYF.

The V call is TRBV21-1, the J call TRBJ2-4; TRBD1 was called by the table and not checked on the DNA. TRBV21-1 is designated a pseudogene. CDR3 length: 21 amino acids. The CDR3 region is CASSKRPPGTLFLIAKNIQYF. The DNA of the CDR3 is TGTGCCAGCAGCAAGAGGCCCCCCGGGACACTTTTCCTCATAGCCAAAAACATTCAGTACTTC.

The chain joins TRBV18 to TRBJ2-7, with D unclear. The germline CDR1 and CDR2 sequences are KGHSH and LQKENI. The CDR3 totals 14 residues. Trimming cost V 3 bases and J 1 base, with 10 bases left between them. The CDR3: CASSPSAGSYEQYF. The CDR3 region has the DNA TGTGCCAGCTCACCTTCGGCCGGGTCCTACGAGCAGTACTTC.

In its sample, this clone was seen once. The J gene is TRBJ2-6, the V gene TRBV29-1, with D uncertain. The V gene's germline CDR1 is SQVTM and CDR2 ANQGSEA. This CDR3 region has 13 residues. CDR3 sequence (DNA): TGCAGTTTTCTTAGCTCTGGGGCCAACGTCCTGACTTTC. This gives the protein CSFLSSGANVLTF.

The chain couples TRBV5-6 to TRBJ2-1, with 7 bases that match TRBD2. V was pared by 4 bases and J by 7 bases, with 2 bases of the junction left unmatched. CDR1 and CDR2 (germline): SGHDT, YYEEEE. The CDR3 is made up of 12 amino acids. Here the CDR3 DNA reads TGTGCCAGCAGCGAGGGAGGGAATGAGCAGTTCTTC. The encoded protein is CASSEGGNEQFF.

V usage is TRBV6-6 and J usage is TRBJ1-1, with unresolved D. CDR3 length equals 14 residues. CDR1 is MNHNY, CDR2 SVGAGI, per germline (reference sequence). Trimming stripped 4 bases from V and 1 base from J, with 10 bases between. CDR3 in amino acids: CASSSPPGNTEAFF. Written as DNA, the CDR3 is TGTGCCAGCAGTTCCCCGCCAGGGAACACTGAAGCTTTCTTT.

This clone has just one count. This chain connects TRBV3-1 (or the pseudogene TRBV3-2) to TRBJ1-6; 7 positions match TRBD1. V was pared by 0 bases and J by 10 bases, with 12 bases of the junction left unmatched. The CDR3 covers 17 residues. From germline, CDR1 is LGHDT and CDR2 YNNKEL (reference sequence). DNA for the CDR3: TGTGCCAGCAGCCAAGAGACGCCAGGGGGTGTTTGGTCACCCCTCCACTTT. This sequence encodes CASSQETPGGVWSPLHF.

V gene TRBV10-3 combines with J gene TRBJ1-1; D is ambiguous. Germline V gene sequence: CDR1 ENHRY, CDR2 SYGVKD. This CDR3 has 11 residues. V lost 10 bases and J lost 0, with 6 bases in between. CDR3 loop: CATTLNTEAFF. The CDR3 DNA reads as TGTGCCACCACCTTGAACACTGAAGCTTTCTTT.

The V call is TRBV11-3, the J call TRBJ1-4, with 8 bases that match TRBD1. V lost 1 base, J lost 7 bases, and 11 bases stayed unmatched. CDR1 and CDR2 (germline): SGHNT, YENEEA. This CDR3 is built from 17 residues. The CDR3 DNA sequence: TGTGCCAGCAGCTTAGTCTGGCGACAGGGGTATCGTGAAAAACTGTTTTTT. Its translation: CASSLVWRQGYREKLFF.

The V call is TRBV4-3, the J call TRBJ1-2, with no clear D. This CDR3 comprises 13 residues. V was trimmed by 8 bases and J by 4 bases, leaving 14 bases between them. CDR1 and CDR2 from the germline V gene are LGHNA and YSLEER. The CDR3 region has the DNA TGCGCCAGCTCGCCGGGGATCGCCTATGGCTACACCTTC. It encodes CASSPGIAYGYTF.

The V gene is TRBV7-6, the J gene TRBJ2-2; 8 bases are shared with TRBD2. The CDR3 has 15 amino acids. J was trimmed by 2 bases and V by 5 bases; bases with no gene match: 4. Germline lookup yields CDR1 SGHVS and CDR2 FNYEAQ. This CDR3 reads CASSRTSTNTGELFF. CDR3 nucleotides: TGTGCCAGCAGCCGGACTAGCACAAACACCGGGGAGCTGTTTTTT.